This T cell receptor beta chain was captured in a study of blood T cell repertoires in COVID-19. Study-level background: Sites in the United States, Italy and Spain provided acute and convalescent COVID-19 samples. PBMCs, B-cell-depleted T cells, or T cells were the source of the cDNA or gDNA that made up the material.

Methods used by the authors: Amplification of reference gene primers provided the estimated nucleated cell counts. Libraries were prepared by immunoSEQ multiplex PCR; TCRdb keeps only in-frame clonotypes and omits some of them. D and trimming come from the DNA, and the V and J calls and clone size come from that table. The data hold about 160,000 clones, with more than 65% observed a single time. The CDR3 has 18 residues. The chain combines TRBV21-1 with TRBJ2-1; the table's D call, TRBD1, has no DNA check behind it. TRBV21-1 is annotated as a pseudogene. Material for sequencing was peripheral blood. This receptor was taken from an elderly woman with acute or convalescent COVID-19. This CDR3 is CASSKVRGEGQGINEQFF. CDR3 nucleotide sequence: TGTGCCAGCAGCAAAGTAAGGGGGGAAGGACAGGGGATCAATGAGCAGTTCTTC.